The present entry profiles one TCR beta chain with its context. Some clones are missing from TCRdb's copy, which holds only in-frame ones; the method was immunoSEQ multiplex PCR. The table records more than 2,000,000 clones, more than 80% of them present only once. The source of the sample is a study of shared clonotypes between healthy human individuals. This CDR3 contains 13 residues. Between the trimmed V and J ends, which lost 9 bases and 4 bases, there was a span of 14 bases. In germline, CDR1 is MNHEY, CDR2 SMNVEV (reference sequence). Material: naive CD4+ T cells sorted from blood. Subset in this sample: CD45RA+ positively selected. This chain uses TRBV27 with TRBJ2-3, with D tentatively TRBD2 (6 bases). This TCR derives from a young man in good health. CDR3 protein: CASVAVISDTQYF. Written as DNA, the CDR3 is TGTGCCAGTGTAGCGGTGATTTCAGATACGCAGTATTTT.